This TCR beta chain emerged from a study of T cells in Graves' hyperthyroidism and ophthalmopathy (dated by TCRdb to about 2019). Regarding the complete study: Peripheral blood was sampled at the time of initial diagnosis, prior to any treatment. A discovery cohort of about 100 patients, about 40 with Graves' ophthalmopathy and more than 55 with stable Graves' hyperthyroidism, was used to find distinguishing TCR V-J signatures. Prospective prediction of ophthalmopathy was tested in an independent validation cohort of about 19 hyperthyroidism patients and 17 patients who later progressed to ophthalmopathy. The 100 or so discovery patients were divided at random into training and test sets in a 7:3 ratio. In addition, the study compared T-cell repertoires in thyroid tissue and in blood from six Graves' hyperthyroidism patients. Once sampling was done, hyperthyroidism patients were given methimazole at a starting dose of 30 mg daily, whereas ophthalmopathy patients were given high-dose intravenous methylprednisolone. The paper reports TCR Vbeta CDR3 sequencing of approximately 140 peripheral blood samples: around 45 ophthalmopathy, some 80 hyperthyroidism and some 17 progressor patients.

Graves' hyperthyroidism was defined as stable when no progression to ophthalmopathy occurred over 18 months of follow-up. The hyperthyroidism patients were between 18 and 65 years old and newly diagnosed, with a disease duration of less than 2 months. Patients with uncontrolled infections, other autoimmune diseases, pregnancy or lactation were excluded. Diagnoses relied on clinical symptoms, serum thyroxine and TRAb, thyroid ultrasound and orbital computed tomography. Ficoll-Paque density gradient centrifugation was used to isolate PBMCs from 10 ml of fresh peripheral blood. Total RNA was extracted using Trizol reagent, and RNA quality was assessed on an Agilent 2100 Bioanalyzer. TCR beta CDR3 regions were amplified from RNA transcripts. For the first round of RT-PCR on the TCR CDR3, the HTBI primer set was used together with the Qiagen OneStep RT-PCR kit. Libraries were constructed in a second round of multiplex PCR, after which size selection and purification were carried out. Sequencing of the libraries was done on an Illumina HiSeq2000 using paired-end 100 bp reads. From the authors' description of their analysis: Raw data were processed with SOAPnuke, discarding reads with adapters, uncalled bases, mean Phred below 15, or no exact constant-primer or identifier match. COPE v1.2.5 was used to merge the high-quality paired reads, and each unique nucleotide sequence was defined as a clonotype. MiTCR v1.1 was used to align the clonotypes against IMGT TRBV, TRBD and TRBJ reference segments. Analysis was restricted to V-J combinations with a frequency above 0.0001, which covered 98% to 99.2% of repertoires. The TCS score was defined as the ratio of F50 (clonal expansion) to E x V (chaos), calculated using BLOSUM62-based TCRdist between CDR3 peptides within each V-J. Welch's t-statistics and random forest reduced 500 to 650 V-J features to 10 to 15, which were used in a naive Bayes classifier (R e1071). The raw public data were reprocessed by TCRdb itself: fastp quality trimming at Q25, MiXCR clonotype calling, in-frame beta chains only. Identical CDR3 proteins give one entry, which carries the most common genes and DNA. Clone size and V and J calls follow TCRdb, not the original study. The sample includes approximately 700,000 distinct CDR3 sequences, with over 15% observed a single time. The ten top clones hold over 7.5% of the sample.

This clonotype has only a few counts. Its binding antigen is unknown. Base qualities are not at hand, and no much larger clone is one base apart. V ends up 2 bases short and J 4 bases short, with an unmatched junction base count of 6. CDR1 and CDR2 are read off the germline V gene as SGHRS and YFSETQ. From the cysteine up to the phenylalanine, the CDR3 has a length of 15 residues. The retained sequence is limited to the CDR3, 45 bases, with the frame set at the first base. The investigation overall reported the following: In validation, the model predicted progression to ophthalmopathy a median of around 6.5 months before onset, with approximately 68% sensitivity and 72.22% specificity. Blood samples also contained most of the expanded thyroid clonotypes (frequency above 0.001), which suggests that blood repertoires may reflect thyroid immune responses. Sample size was not statistically predetermined, and investigators were not blinded to group allocation. In cross-validation, a model built on a 13 V-J signature told ophthalmopathy apart from stable hyperthyroidism with 85% to 90% sensitivity and roughly 81% specificity, and in testing the same model reached 80%/75%.

This receptor was taken from a man between 18 and 35 years old with Graves' hyperthyroidism. The sequence is built from TRBV5-1 and TRBJ2-3; TRBD2 lines up with 8 middle nucleotides. Sequenced sample: blood. The CDR3 loop reads CASSFERESPDTQYF. The nucleotide sequence reads TGCGCCAGCAGCTTTGAGCGGGAGAGCCCAGATACGCAGTATTTT.